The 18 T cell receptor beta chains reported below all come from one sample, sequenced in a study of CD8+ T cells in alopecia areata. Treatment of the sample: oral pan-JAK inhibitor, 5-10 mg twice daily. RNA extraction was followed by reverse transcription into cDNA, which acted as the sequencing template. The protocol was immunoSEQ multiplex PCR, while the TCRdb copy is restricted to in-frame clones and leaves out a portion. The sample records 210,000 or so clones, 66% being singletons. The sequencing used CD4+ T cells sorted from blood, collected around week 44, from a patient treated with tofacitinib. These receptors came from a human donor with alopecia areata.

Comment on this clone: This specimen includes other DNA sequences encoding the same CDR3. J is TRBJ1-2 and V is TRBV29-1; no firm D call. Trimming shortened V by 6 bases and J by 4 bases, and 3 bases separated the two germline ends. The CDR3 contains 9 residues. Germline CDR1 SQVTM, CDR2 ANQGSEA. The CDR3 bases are TGCAGCGTCGGCTATGGCTACACCTTC. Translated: CSVGYGYTF.

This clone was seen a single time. The CDR3 DNA reads TGTGCCAGCCCGGACCCCCAGGGACTCTGGGAGAAAGAGACCCAGTACTTC. This sequence encodes CASPDPQGLWEKETQYF. The chain employs TRBV6-4 and TRBJ2-5, with D perhaps TRBD2 (6 bases). The CDR3 length is 17 residues. Germline V gene sequence: CDR1 MRHNA, CDR2 SNTAGT. Trimming took 8 bases from V and 3 from J, leaving 25 bases between them.

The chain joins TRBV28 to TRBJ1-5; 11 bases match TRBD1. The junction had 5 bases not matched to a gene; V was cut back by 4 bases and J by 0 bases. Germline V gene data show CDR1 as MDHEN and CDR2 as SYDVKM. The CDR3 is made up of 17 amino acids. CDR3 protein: CASSSGQGEYSNQPQHF. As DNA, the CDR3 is TGTGCCAGCAGTTCGGGACAGGGGGAGTATAGCAATCAGCCCCAGCATTTT.

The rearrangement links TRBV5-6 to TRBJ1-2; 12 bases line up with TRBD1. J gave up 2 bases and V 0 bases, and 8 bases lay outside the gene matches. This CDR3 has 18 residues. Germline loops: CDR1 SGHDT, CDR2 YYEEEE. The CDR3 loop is CASSLAPGQGAGNYGYTF. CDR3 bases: TGTGCCAGCAGCTTGGCACCGGGACAGGGGGCGGGAAACTATGGCTACACCTTC. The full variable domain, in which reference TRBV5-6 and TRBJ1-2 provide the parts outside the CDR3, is DAGVTQSPTHLIKTRGQQVTLRCSPKSGHDTVSWYQQALGQGPQFIFQYYEEEERQRGNFPDRFSGHQFPNYSSELNVNALLLGDSALYLCASSLAPGQGAGNYGYTFGSGTRLTVV.

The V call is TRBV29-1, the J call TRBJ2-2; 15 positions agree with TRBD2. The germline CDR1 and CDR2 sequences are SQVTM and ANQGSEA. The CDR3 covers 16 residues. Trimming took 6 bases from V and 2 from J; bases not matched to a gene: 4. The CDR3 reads CSVTGLAGGNTGELFF. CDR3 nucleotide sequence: TGCAGCGTCACGGGACTAGCGGGGGGAAACACCGGGGAGCTGTTTTTT.

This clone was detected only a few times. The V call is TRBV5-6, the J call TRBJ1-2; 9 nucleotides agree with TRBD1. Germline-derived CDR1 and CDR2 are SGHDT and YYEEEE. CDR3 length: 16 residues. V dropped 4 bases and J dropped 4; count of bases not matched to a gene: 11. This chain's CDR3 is CASSIRTGAAVYGYTF. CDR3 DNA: TGTGCCAGCAGCATCAGGACAGGGGCTGCTGTCTATGGCTACACCTTC. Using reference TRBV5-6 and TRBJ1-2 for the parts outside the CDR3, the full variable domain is DAGVTQSPTHLIKTRGQQVTLRCSPKSGHDTVSWYQQALGQGPQFIFQYYEEEERQRGNFPDRFSGHQFPNYSSELNVNALLLGDSALYLCASSIRTGAAVYGYTFGSGTRLTVV.

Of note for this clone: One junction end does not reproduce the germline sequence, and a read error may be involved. The CDR3 loop is CAWSLVPADIF. CDR3 in DNA: TGTGCCTGGAGTTTGGTCCCAGCCGACATATTC. V is TRBV30 and J is TRBJ1-2; D remains ambiguous. The CDR3 contains 11 residues. The germline gives CDR1 GTSNPN, CDR2 SVGIG (reference sequence).

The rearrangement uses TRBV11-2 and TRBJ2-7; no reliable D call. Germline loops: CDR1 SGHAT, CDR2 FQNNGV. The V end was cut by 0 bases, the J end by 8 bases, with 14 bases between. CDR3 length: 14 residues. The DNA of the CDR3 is TGTGCCAGCAGCTTAGATCGAGGCCGATGGAAGCAGTACTTC. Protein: CASSLDRGRWKQYF.

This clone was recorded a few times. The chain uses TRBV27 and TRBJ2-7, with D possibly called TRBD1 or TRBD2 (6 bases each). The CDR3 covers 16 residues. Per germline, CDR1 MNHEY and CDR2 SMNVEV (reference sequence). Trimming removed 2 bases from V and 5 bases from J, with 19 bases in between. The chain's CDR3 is CASSLGGHWRGDEQYF. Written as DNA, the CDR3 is TGTGCCAGCAGTTTAGGGGGGCATTGGAGGGGGGACGAGCAGTACTTC.

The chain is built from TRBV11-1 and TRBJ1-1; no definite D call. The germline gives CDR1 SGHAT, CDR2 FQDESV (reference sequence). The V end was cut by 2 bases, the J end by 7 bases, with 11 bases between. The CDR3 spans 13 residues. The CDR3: CASSLRTDGEAFF. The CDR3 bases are TGTGCCAGCAGCTTACGTACGGACGGTGAAGCTTTCTTT.

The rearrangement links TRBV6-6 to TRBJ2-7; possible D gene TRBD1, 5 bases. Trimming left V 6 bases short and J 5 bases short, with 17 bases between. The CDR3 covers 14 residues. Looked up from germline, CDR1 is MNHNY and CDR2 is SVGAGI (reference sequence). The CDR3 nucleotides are TGTGCCAGCAGCTACCGGGCAGGGTCCCACGAGCAGTACTTC. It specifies CASSYRAGSHEQYF.

The CDR3 protein is CSVVSTYEQYF. The CDR3 DNA is TGCAGCGTTGTAAGTACCTACGAGCAGTACTTC. The rearrangement links TRBV29-1 to TRBJ2-7; D unclear. Germline lookup yields CDR1 SQVTM and CDR2 ANQGSEA. The V and J ends lost 4 bases and 2 bases respectively, with 6 bases between them. There are 11 residues in the CDR3.

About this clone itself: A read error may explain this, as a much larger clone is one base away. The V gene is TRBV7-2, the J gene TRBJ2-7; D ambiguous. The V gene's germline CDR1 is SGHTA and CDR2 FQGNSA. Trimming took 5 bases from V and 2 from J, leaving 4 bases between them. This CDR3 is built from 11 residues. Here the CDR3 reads CASSTTYEQYF. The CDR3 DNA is TGTGCCAGCAGCACCACCTACGAGCAGTACTTC.

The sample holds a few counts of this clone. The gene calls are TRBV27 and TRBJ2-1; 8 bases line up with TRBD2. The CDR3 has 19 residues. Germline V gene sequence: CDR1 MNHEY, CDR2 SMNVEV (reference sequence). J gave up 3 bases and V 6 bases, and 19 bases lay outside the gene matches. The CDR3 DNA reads TGTGCCAGCAGCATAACCCCCTTAACGGGGACTAGTCGCTACAATGAGCAGTTCTTC. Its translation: CASSITPLTGTSRYNEQFF.

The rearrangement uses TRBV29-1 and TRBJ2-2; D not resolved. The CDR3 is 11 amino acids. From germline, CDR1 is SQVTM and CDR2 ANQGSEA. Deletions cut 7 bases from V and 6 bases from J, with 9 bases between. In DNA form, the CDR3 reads TGCAGCGGGGTTGGGGCCGGGGAGCTGTTTTTT. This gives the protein CSGVGAGELFF.

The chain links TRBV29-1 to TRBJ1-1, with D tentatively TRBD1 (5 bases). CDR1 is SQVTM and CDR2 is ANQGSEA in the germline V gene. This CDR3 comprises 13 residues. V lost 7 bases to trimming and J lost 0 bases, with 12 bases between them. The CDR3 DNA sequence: TGCAGCGCCACAGGTTTTGTGAACACTGAAGCTTTCTTT. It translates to CSATGFVNTEAFF.

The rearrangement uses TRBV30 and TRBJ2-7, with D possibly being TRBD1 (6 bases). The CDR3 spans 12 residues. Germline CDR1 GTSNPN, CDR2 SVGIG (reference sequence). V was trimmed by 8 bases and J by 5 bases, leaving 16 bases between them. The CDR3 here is CAAEVQGHEQYF. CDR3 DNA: TGTGCCGCTGAGGTACAGGGCCACGAGCAGTACTTC. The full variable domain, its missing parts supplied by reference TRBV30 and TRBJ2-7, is SQTIHQWPATLVQPVGSPLSLECTVEGTSNPNLYWYRQAAGRGLQLLFYSVGIGQISSEVPQNLSASRPQDRQFILSSKKLLLSDSGFYLCAAEVQGHEQYFGPGTRLTVT.

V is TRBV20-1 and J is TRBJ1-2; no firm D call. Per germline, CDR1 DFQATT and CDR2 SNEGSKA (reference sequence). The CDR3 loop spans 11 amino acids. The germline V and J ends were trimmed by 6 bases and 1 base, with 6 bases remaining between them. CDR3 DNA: TGCAGTGCCCACAGTAACTATGGCTACACCTTC. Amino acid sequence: CSAHSNYGYTF.